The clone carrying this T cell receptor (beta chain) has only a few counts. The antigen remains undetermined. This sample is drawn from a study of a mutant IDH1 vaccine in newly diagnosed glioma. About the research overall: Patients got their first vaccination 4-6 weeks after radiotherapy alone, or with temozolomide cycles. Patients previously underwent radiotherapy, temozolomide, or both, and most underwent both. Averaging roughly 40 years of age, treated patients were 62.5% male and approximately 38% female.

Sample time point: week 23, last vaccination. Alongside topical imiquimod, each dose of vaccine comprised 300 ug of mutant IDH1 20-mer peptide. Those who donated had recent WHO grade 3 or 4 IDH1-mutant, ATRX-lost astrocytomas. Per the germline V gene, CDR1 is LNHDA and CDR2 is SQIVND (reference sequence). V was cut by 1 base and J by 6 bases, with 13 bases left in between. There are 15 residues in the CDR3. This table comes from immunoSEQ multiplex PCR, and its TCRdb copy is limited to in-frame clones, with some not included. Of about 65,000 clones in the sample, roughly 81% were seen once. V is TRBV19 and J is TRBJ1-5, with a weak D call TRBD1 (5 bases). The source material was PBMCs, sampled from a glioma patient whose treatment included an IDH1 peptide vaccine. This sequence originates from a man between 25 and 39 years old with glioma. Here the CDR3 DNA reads TGTGCCAGTAGTATAGGAGCTCAGGGCCTTCAGCCCCAGCATTTT. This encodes CASSIGAQGLQPQHF. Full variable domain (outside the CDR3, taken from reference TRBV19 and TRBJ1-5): DGGITQSPKYLFRKEGQNVTLSCEQNLNHDAMYWYRQDPGQGLRLIYYSQIVNDFQKGDIAEGYSVSREKKESFPLTVTSAQKNPTAFYLCASSIGAQGLQPQHFGDGTRLSIL.